These T cell receptor beta chains were read from a single sample in a study of blood T cell repertoires in COVID-19. Method: immunoSEQ multiplex PCR; TCRdb's copy keeps in-frame clones and lacks some. Here the sample spans around 200,000 clones, roughly 89% being singletons. Sequences were obtained from peripheral blood. These receptors were collected from a woman under 30 who had recovered from COVID-19. CDR3s include the opening cysteine and the closing phenylalanine or tryptophan. A D gene is named only where the DNA matches it firmly. A clone size is listed for some rows: how often the clone was seen (once, few, many), or a class if it is expanded.

d_call,v_call,j_call,clone_size,cdr3_aa,cdr3_nt
-,TRBV28,TRBJ2-1,-,CATGQPYNEQFF,TGTGCTACTGGACAGCCCTACAATGAGCAGTTCTTC
-,TRBV19,TRBJ2-6,once,CASSTGVPYSGANVLTF,TGTGCCAGTAGTACCGGGGTCCCTTACTCTGGGGCCAACGTCCTGACTTTC
TRBD2,TRBV3-1/TRBV3-2,TRBJ2-3,-,CASSQDTGGLYF,TGTGCCAGCAGCCAAGATACGGGGGGGCTGTATTTT
TRBD2,TRBV4-2,TRBJ2-1,once,CASSVTSGRHEQFF,TGTGCCAGCAGCGTGACTAGCGGGAGGCATGAGCAGTTCTTC
TRBD2,TRBV5-4,TRBJ2-7,-,CASSFTSGFSYEQYF,TGTGCCAGCAGCTTTACTAGCGGATTCTCCTACGAGCAGTACTTC
-,TRBV18,TRBJ1-4,-,CASSLGQPLVKLFF,TGTGCCAGCTCCCTGGGACAACCCTTGGTGAAACTGTTTTTT
TRBD2,TRBV10-3,TRBJ2-5,-,CAISDLAGSETQYF,TGTGCCATCAGTGACCTAGCGGGTTCGGAGACCCAGTACTTC
TRBD1,TRBV4-3,TRBJ2-2,-,CASSQDGQGDTGELFF,TGCGCCAGCAGCCAAGATGGACAGGGGGACACCGGGGAGCTGTTTTTT
-,TRBV24-1,TRBJ2-1,-,CATSDLPGTTYNEQFF,TGTGCCACCAGTGATTTGCCCGGGACAACTTACAATGAGCAGTTCTTC
-,TRBV5-4,TRBJ1-6,-,CASQRVGAPLHF,TGTGCCAGCCAGCGGGTAGGGGCACCCCTCCACTTT
-,TRBV20-1,TRBJ1-2,-,CSANGEGYTF,TGCAGTGCTAATGGGGAGGGCTACACCTTC
TRBD2,TRBV29-1,TRBJ2-5,-,CSAGLAGERETQYF,TGCAGCGCGGGACTAGCGGGAGAGAGGGAGACCCAGTACTTC
-,TRBV9,TRBJ1-3,-,CASSVEPTGGNTIYF,TGTGCCAGCAGCGTAGAACCTACAGGGGGAAACACCATATATTTT
TRBD2,TRBV6-2/TRBV6-3,TRBJ2-3,once,CASSRRGAGDTQYF,TGTGCCAGCAGTAGGCGGGGGGCTGGAGATACGCAGTATTTT
-,TRBV28,TRBJ1-5,-,CASSFLGGNQPQHF,TGTGCCAGCAGTTTTCTAGGAGGCAATCAGCCCCAGCATTTT
-,TRBV4-3,TRBJ1-1,-,CASSQVGVSEAFF,TGCGCCAGCAGCCAAGTCGGGGTCTCGGAAGCTTTCTTT
TRBD1,TRBV7-9,TRBJ1-5,once,CASSLGGQGVLAQHF,TGTGCCAGCAGCTTAGGGGGACAGGGGGTTTTGGCCCAGCATTTT
TRBD1,TRBV6-2/TRBV6-3,TRBJ1-1,few,CASSMTGEADEAFF,TGTGCCAGCAGTATGACAGGGGAGGCGGATGAAGCTTTCTTT
-,TRBV12-3/TRBV12-4,TRBJ1-4,few,CASRGDDEKLFF,TGTGCCTCCCGGGGGGACGATGAAAAACTGTTTTTT
TRBD2,TRBV5-4,TRBJ2-3,-,CASSFAGVRTDTQYF,TGTGCCAGCAGCTTTGCGGGGGTACGCACAGATACGCAGTATTTT
-,TRBV11-3,TRBJ1-1,few,CASSLGQNTEAFF,TGTGCCAGCAGCTTAGGTCAGAACACTGAAGCTTTCTTT
-,TRBV5-5,TRBJ2-2,few,CASSLVSSSNTGELFF,TGTGCCAGCAGCCTTGTATCGAGTTCGAACACCGGGGAGCTGTTTTTT
-,TRBV3-1/TRBV3-2,TRBJ2-5,-,CASSQGGAGLQETQYF,TGTGCCAGCAGCCAAGGGGGAGCGGGCCTACAAGAGACCCAGTACTTC
TRBD2,TRBV9,TRBJ2-1,once,CASSPEYVGLVNEQFF,TGTGCCAGCAGCCCCGAGTACGTGGGACTAGTCAATGAGCAGTTCTTC
TRBD2,TRBV7-6,TRBJ2-1,once,CASSLVRLAGDEQFF,TGTGCCAGCAGCTTAGTTCGTCTAGCGGGAGATGAGCAGTTCTTC
-,TRBV4-2,TRBJ1-6,-,CASSQGQANSPLHF,TGTGCCAGCAGCCAAGGACAGGCCAATTCACCCCTCCACTTT
TRBD2,TRBV4-1,TRBJ2-4,-,CASSQEKREWDLAKNIQYF,TGCGCCAGCAGCCAAGAGAAGCGGGAGTGGGACCTAGCCAAAAACATTCAGTACTTC
-,TRBV5-4,TRBJ2-5,-,CASSLGDSQETQYF,TGTGCCAGCAGCTTGGGTGACAGTCAAGAGACCCAGTACTTC
-,TRBV19,TRBJ2-5,few,CASGQLGETQYF,TGTGCCAGTGGACAGCTGGGAGAGACCCAGTACTTC
TRBD1,TRBV7-9,TRBJ2-3,once,CATRTGGNTDTQYF,TGTGCCACCCGGACAGGGGGCAACACAGATACGCAGTATTTT
TRBD1,TRBV2,TRBJ1-4,once,CASYKDRGRGKLFF,TGTGCCAGCTATAAAGACAGGGGGCGCGGAAAACTGTTTTTT
-,TRBV29-1,TRBJ1-6,-,CSVADGVLGNSPLHF,TGCAGCGTGGCTGACGGGGTGCTTGGAAATTCACCCCTCCACTTT
TRBD1,TRBV5-1,TRBJ2-7,-,CASSHGQGLYEQYF,TGCGCCAGCAGCCATGGACAGGGTCTCTACGAGCAGTACTTC
-,TRBV7-9,TRBJ1-6,-,CASSPRQTYNSPLHF,TGTGCCAGCAGCCCCCGACAGACATATAATTCACCCCTCCACTTT
-,TRBV6-5,TRBJ2-5,-,CASSLSIQETQYF,TGTGCCAGCAGTTTGAGTATCCAAGAGACCCAGTACTTC
TRBD2,TRBV4-3,TRBJ2-2,-,CASSQGAGRATGELFF,TGCGCCAGCAGCCAGGGAGCCGGGAGGGCGACCGGGGAGCTGTTTTTT
-,TRBV7-3,TRBJ2-2,-,CASSPMMLKRGGELFF,TGTGCCAGCAGCCCCATGATGCTTAAAAGGGGCGGGGAGCTGTTTTTT
TRBD2,TRBV15,TRBJ2-5,-,CATSREWREGYETQYF,TGTGCCACCAGCAGAGAGTGGCGGGAGGGCTATGAGACCCAGTACTTC
TRBD2,TRBV2,TRBJ2-3,once,CASRQTSGRGTDTQYF,TGTGCCAGCAGGCAAACTAGCGGGAGAGGGACAGATACGCAGTATTTT
-,TRBV12-3/TRBV12-4,TRBJ1-2,-,CASRNRERYGYTF,TGTGCCAGCAGGAACAGGGAGCGCTATGGCTACACCTTC
-,TRBV20-1,TRBJ1-5,-,CSASWPDNQPQHF,TGCAGTGCTAGTTGGCCAGACAATCAGCCCCAGCATTTT
-,TRBV2,TRBJ2-1,-,CASSEGSTLEQFF,TGTGCCAGCAGTGAAGGTTCGACTCTCGAGCAGTTCTTC
-,TRBV5-1,TRBJ1-5,-,CASSEQGWGNQPQHF,TGCGCCAGCAGCGAACAGGGTTGGGGCAATCAGCCCCAGCATTTT
-,TRBV5-6,TRBJ1-2,-,CASSLPGDYGYTF,TGTGCCAGCAGCTTACCGGGTGACTATGGCTACACCTTC
-,TRBV25-1,TRBJ1-2,-,CASSIGEGNNYGYTF,TGTGCCAGCTCAATCGGGGAGGGGAATAACTATGGCTACACCTTC
-,TRBV5-1,TRBJ2-1,-,CASSFGGGNNEQFF,TGCGCCAGCAGCTTCGGCGGGGGCAACAATGAGCAGTTCTTC
TRBD2,TRBV7-2,TRBJ2-1,-,CASNVAGASYNEQFF,TGTGCCAGCAACGTAGCGGGCGCGTCCTACAATGAGCAGTTCTTC
-,TRBV6-2/TRBV6-3,TRBJ2-7,-,CASSYTFHEQYF,TGTGCCAGCAGTTACACTTTCCACGAGCAGTACTTC
TRBD1,TRBV5-1,TRBJ1-5,-,CASSLWTGSNQPQHF,TGCGCCAGCAGCCTCTGGACAGGCAGCAATCAGCCCCAGCATTTT
TRBD1,TRBV6-5,TRBJ1-5,-,CASKRGLVGNQPQHF,TGTGCCAGCAAGAGGGGGCTGGTCGGCAATCAGCCCCAGCATTTT
TRBD1,TRBV2,TRBJ1-5,-,CASSQQGGNQPQHF,TGTGCCAGCAGCCAACAGGGGGGCAATCAGCCCCAGCATTTT
-,TRBV4-3,TRBJ1-1,-,CASSRGGNTEAFF,TGCGCCAGCAGCCGAGGAGGGAACACTGAAGCTTTCTTT
-,TRBV24-1,TRBJ2-3,-,CATSDGQTSTDTQYF,TGTGCCACCAGTGACGGACAGACTAGCACAGATACGCAGTATTTT
-,TRBV6-5,TRBJ2-5,-,CASSYDRQETQYF,TGTGCCAGCAGTTACGACAGGCAAGAGACCCAGTACTTC
-,TRBV4-1,TRBJ2-1,-,CASSPFRATGNEQFF,TGCGCCAGCAGCCCCTTCAGGGCAACGGGCAATGAGCAGTTCTTC